This T cell receptor beta chain emerged from a study of cytomegalovirus exposure and HLA in healthy donors. Overall study context: In an early release, HLA-typed donors contributed 75 million to 85 million unique TCR sequences. Overall study results and limits: On later analysis, the bulk of CMV-associated TCR beta chains appeared to be HLA-restricted. Later analysis indicated greater clonal expansion among HLA-associated TCR beta chains than among equally common other chains.

As concerns this clone: Its antigen is currently unknown.

Each donor was nominally healthy when sampled (though unrecorded immune exposures were likely). The germline V and J ends were trimmed by 0 bases and 0 bases, with 9 bases remaining between them. The CDR3 length is 16 residues. Germline lookup yields CDR1 SGHVS and CDR2 FQNEAQ. PCR involved 60 Vbeta and 13 Jbeta primers. Repertoires were generated with immunoSEQ multiplex PCR, while TCRdb's copy carries only in-frame clones and drops some. Of 190,000 or so clones detected, roughly 83% appear once; the ten largest clones hold approximately 0.39%. The sequenced sample was PBMCs. The J gene is TRBJ2-4, the V gene TRBV7-8; D remains ambiguous. The clonotype originates from a male donor in good health and CMV-seropositive. The CDR3, as DNA: TGTGCCAGCAGCTTAGCACGCGAACTAGCCAAAAACATTCAGTACTTC. Residues: CASSLARELAKNIQYF.